The 21 T cell receptor beta chains reported below all come from one sample, sequenced in a study of blood T cell repertoires in COVID-19. The data were produced by immunoSEQ multiplex PCR, yet TCRdb's version contains in-frame clones alone and is incomplete. The sample consists of 200,000 to 300,000 clones, 75% to 85% of them appearing once. Sequenced input: peripheral blood. These receptors all come from a woman aged 55-69 years with active or convalescent COVID-19.

The rearrangement uses TRBV28 and TRBJ1-1; 7 bases match TRBD1. CDR3 size: 15 residues. V dropped 2 bases and J dropped 4; count of bases not matched to a gene: 7. The germline V gene encodes CDR1 MDHEN and CDR2 SYDVKM. The CDR3 spells CASSLIGGGFTEAFF. The CDR3 nucleotides read TGTGCCAGCAGTTTAATAGGAGGGGGCTTCACTGAAGCTTTCTTT.

Note on this clone: This specimen includes other DNA sequences encoding the same CDR3. The chain is built from TRBV4-1 and TRBJ1-1, with 10 bases that match TRBD1. Germline V gene data show CDR1 as MGHRA and CDR2 as YSYEKL. The J segment lost 0 bases and the V segment lost 1 base, leaving 2 bases of the junction unmatched. The CDR3 has 16 residues. CDR3 sequence (DNA): TGCGCCAGCAGCCAAGGGACAGGGGGTATGAACACTGAAGCTTTCTTT. Translating it yields CASSQGTGGMNTEAFF.

The rearrangement joins TRBV6-6 to TRBJ1-5; D not certain. This CDR3 comprises 12 residues. V lost 2 bases, J lost 8 bases, and 7 bases lay in between. CDR1 is MNHNY and CDR2 is SVGAGI in the germline V gene (reference sequence). The DNA of the CDR3 is TGTGCCAGCAGTTACCCGGTCAAGCCCCAGCATTTT. Translating it yields CASSYPVKPQHF.

The chain employs TRBV19 and TRBJ1-2; D is possibly TRBD1 (5 bases). The V and J ends lost 4 bases and 1 base respectively, with 16 bases between them. This CDR3 has 16 amino acids. Germline V gene sequence: CDR1 LNHDA, CDR2 SQIVND (reference sequence). CDR3 amino acids: CASSKPDGTYNYGYTF. Here the CDR3 DNA reads TGTGCCAGTAGTAAACCGGACGGGACTTATAACTATGGCTACACCTTC.

This chain connects TRBV10-3 to TRBJ1-5, with D perhaps TRBD1 (5 bases). Germline CDR1 reads ENHRY; CDR2 reads SYGVKD. This CDR3 contains 18 residues. V was pared by 0 bases and J by 2 bases, with 17 bases between. CDR3 loop: CAISESWTGPRGNQPQHF. The CDR3 nucleotides are TGTGCCATCAGTGAGTCATGGACGGGTCCCAGGGGCAATCAGCCCCAGCATTTT.

This rearrangement joins TRBV21-1 to TRBJ2-1; the table's D gene call, TRBD1, was not cross checked with the DNA. TRBV21-1 counts as a pseudogene. The CDR3 has 18 residues. The CDR3 coding sequence is TGTGCCAGCAGCAAGGGCCCCTCCGAGGACAGGGACTACAATGAGCAGTTCTTC. Translated: CASSKGPSEDRDYNEQFF.

This clone was seen just once. The chain carries TRBV6-1 and TRBJ1-2, with 10 bases matching TRBD1. J was trimmed by 7 bases and V by 3 bases; bases with no gene match: 5. The CDR3 is made up of 14 amino acids. Germline-derived CDR1 and CDR2 are MNHNS and SASEGT. CDR3 bases: TGTGCCAGCAGTGACGACCGGGACAGGGGTGGCTACACCTTC. Translated, it gives CASSDDRDRGGYTF.

The chain couples TRBV7-6 to TRBJ2-7; perhaps TRBD2 as D (5 bases). V lost 4 bases to trimming and J lost 0 bases, with 13 bases between them. The CDR3 covers 15 residues. Germline V gives CDR1 SGHVS, CDR2 FNYEAQ. In DNA form, the CDR3 reads TGTGCCAGCAGCTCTCTAGCCCCAAACTCCTACGAGCAGTACTTC. Its translation is CASSSLAPNSYEQYF.

The chain links TRBV6-5 to TRBJ1-5; 7 bases map to TRBD1. V lost 8 bases to trimming and J lost 3 bases; unmatched junction nucleotides: 10. Germline CDR1 reads MNHEY; CDR2 reads SVGAGI. The CDR3 runs to 15 residues. The CDR3 nucleotides read TGTGCCAGCCGACAGGGCGGAGAAAACAATCAGCCCCAGCATTTT. It codes for CASRQGGENNQPQHF.

The chain couples TRBV5-1 to TRBJ2-2; 9 bases are shared with TRBD1. The length of the CDR3 is 15 residues. Germline lookup yields CDR1 SGHRS and CDR2 YFSETQ. After removal of 0 bases from V and 6 bases from J, the junction contained 3 bases not matched to a gene. CDR3 nucleotide sequence: TGCGCCAGCAGCTTGGGACAGGGGGGGCCCGGGGAGCTGTTTTTT. Amino acids: CASSLGQGGPGELFF.

This clone was observed many times. The chain is built from TRBV9 and TRBJ2-3, with TRBD2 matching 8 bases. V trimming: 3 bases; J trimming: 1 base; junction bases outside the gene matches: 1. Germline CDR1 SGDLS, CDR2 YYNGEE. The CDR3 totals 14 residues. CDR3 in DNA: TGTGCCAGCAGCGCCGGGGGGGGCACAGATACGCAGTATTTT. Translated: CASSAGGGTDTQYF. The variable domain in full, with the rest retrieved from reference TRBV9 and TRBJ2-3, is DSGVTQTPKHLITATGQRVTLRCSPRSGDLSVYWYQQSLDQGLQFLIQYYNGEERAKGNILERFSAQQFPDLHSELNLSSLELGDSALYFCASSAGGGTDTQYFGPGTRLTVL.

This clone was seen a handful of times. The chain has TRBV9 and TRBJ2-3, with D possibly being TRBD1 (5 bases). The length of the CDR3 is 15 residues. Germline V CDR1 and CDR2: SGDLS, YYNGEE. V lost 2 bases and J 1 base, leaving 11 bases between the germline ends. The CDR3 DNA reads as TGTGCCAGCAGCGTCCACCCACAGGGCACAGATACGCAGTATTTT. Amino acid sequence: CASSVHPQGTDTQYF. The full variable domain, with the rest looked up from reference TRBV9 and TRBJ2-3, is DSGVTQTPKHLITATGQRVTLRCSPRSGDLSVYWYQQSLDQGLQFLIQYYNGEERAKGNILERFSAQQFPDLHSELNLSSLELGDSALYFCASSVHPQGTDTQYFGPGTRLTVL.

This chain links TRBV2 with TRBJ2-5, with TRBD2 identical over 8 bases. The J segment lost 5 bases and the V segment lost 5 bases, leaving 13 bases of the junction unmatched. Germline V gene lookup returns CDR1 SNHLY and CDR2 FYNNEI. This CDR3 is built from 16 residues. The CDR3 DNA sequence: TGTGCCAGCAGTCCTTTTGGTAGCGGGGTGGGGGAGACCCAGTACTTC. Its translation: CASSPFGSGVGETQYF.

The chain couples TRBV5-1 to TRBJ2-2; 8 nucleotides match TRBD2. This CDR3 has 14 residues. Germline loops: CDR1 SGHRS, CDR2 YFSETQ. With 0 bases clipped from V and 6 bases from J, the junction kept 1 base outside the gene matches. The CDR3 protein is CASSLGGGPGELFF. In nucleotides, the CDR3 is TGCGCCAGCAGCTTGGGCGGGGGGCCCGGGGAGCTGTTTTTT.

This clone was seen a few times. The chain is built from TRBV6-5 and TRBJ2-5; weak D call: TRBD1 (5 bases). Germline V CDR1 and CDR2: MNHEY, SVGAGI. The CDR3 extends over 14 amino acids. Trimming removed 6 bases at V and 2 bases at J, with 13 bases between. CDR3 nucleotides: TGTGCCAGCAGGAGACAGCGACAGCAAGAGACCCAGTACTTC. Translation: CASRRQRQQETQYF.

This chain joins TRBV3-1 (or the pseudogene TRBV3-2) and TRBJ1-6; maybe TRBD1 (5 bases). The germline CDR1 and CDR2 sequences are LGHDT and YNNKEL (reference sequence). V was cut by 1 base and J by 6 bases, with 13 bases left in between. This CDR3 contains 16 residues. The CDR3 DNA reads TGTGCCAGCAGCCAAGGTGTGGGGGGTGGTAATTCACCCCTCCACTTT. Its protein product is CASSQGVGGGNSPLHF.

CDR3: CASSAIGDTEAFF. The DNA for the CDR3 is TGCGCCAGCAGCGCGATCGGGGACACTGAAGCTTTCTTT. The V gene is TRBV4-1, the J gene TRBJ1-1; no firm D call. V was shortened by 5 bases and J by 3 bases, with 10 bases between the two germline ends. The CDR3 contains 13 residues. Germline CDR1 and CDR2: MGHRA and YSYEKL.

The chain uses TRBV20-1 and TRBJ2-7, with TRBD1 matching over 8 bases. Trimming removed 3 bases from V and 2 bases from J; junction bases left unmatched: 6. Germline CDR1 DFQATT, CDR2 SNEGSKA (reference sequence). The CDR3 spans 14 residues. The CDR3 nucleotides are TGCAGTGCTAGTCCCGGGACAGGAACCTACGAGCAGTACTTC. Protein sequence: CSASPGTGTYEQYF.

The gene calls are TRBV7-8 and TRBJ1-1, with a weak D call TRBD1 (5 bases). The V end lost 2 bases, the J end lost 3 bases, and 19 bases lay between the germline ends. Per germline, CDR1 SGHVS and CDR2 FQNEAQ. The length of the CDR3 is 17 residues. CDR3 sequence: CASSLRGGDLRDTEAFF. The CDR3 DNA follows: TGTGCCAGCAGCTTAAGGGGAGGGGACTTAAGGGACACTGAAGCTTTCTTT.

V is TRBV30 and J is TRBJ1-2, with 9 bases aligning to TRBD1. Losses at the gene ends were 3 bases for V and 8 bases for J; bases not matched to a gene: 7. Germline V gene sequence: CDR1 GTSNPN, CDR2 SVGIG (reference sequence). The CDR3 loop spans 13 amino acids. CDR3 in amino acids: CAWRLTGGSGYTF. In DNA form, the CDR3 reads TGTGCCTGGAGACTGACAGGGGGTTCCGGCTACACCTTC.

This clone was counted a few times. The rearrangement uses TRBV19 and TRBJ1-1, with 12 bases fitting TRBD1. The CDR3 extends over 15 amino acids. V gave up 8 bases and J gave up 1 base; unmatched junction bases: 5. Germline assignment: CDR1 LNHDA and CDR2 SQIVND (reference sequence). This CDR3 reads CASEPGQGANTEAFF. The CDR3 DNA reads as TGTGCCAGTGAACCGGGACAGGGGGCGAACACTGAAGCTTTCTTT. The variable domain in full, with the rest retrieved from reference TRBV19 and TRBJ1-1, is DGGITQSPKYLFRKEGQNVTLSCEQNLNHDAMYWYRQDPGQGLRLIYYSQIVNDFQKGDIAEGYSVSREKKESFPLTVTSAQKNPTAFYLCASEPGQGANTEAFFGQGTRLTVV.